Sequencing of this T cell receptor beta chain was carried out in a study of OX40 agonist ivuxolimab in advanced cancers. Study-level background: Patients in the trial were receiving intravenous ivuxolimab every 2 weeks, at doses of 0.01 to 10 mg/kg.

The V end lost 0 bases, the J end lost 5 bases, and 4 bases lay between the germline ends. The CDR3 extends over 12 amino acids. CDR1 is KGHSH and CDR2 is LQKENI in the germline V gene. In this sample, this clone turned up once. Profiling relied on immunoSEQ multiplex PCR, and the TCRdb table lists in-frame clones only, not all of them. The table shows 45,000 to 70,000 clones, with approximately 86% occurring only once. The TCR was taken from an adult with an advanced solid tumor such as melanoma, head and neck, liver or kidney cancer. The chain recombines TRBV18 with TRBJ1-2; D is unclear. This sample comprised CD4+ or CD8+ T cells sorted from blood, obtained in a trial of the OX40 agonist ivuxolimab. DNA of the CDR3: TGTGCCAGCTCACCACCCGGATATGGCTACACCTTC. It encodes CASSPPGYGYTF.